This TCR beta chain originates from a study of shared clonotypes between healthy human individuals. Libraries were prepared by immunoSEQ multiplex PCR; TCRdb keeps only in-frame clonotypes and omits some of them. This table holds more than 2 million clones, 85% to 95% found once. J was trimmed by 7 bases and V by 3 bases; bases with no gene match: 17. The germline V gene encodes CDR1 SGDLS and CDR2 YYNGEE. This CDR3 comprises 19 residues. In the naive CD8 group, cells lacked CD45RO and were positively selected for CCR7, so terminally differentiated effector memory CD45RA+ cells were left out. The receptor comes from a young man in good health. Some clones in this sample may be carry-over from other donors' samples. The rearrangement links TRBV9 to TRBJ2-1, with 12 bases that match TRBD2. Source material: naive CD8+ T cells from PBMCs. The CDR3 region has the DNA TGTGCCAGCAGCGGTTTACTAGCGGGAGGAGGGTCACGTCGGAATGAGCAGTTCTTC. It specifies CASSGLLAGGGSRRNEQFF. The full variable domain, completed using reference TRBV9 and TRBJ2-1, is DSGVTQTPKHLITATGQRVTLRCSPRSGDLSVYWYQQSLDQGLQFLIQYYNGEERAKGNILERFSAQQFPDLHSELNLSSLELGDSALYFCASSGLLAGGGSRRNEQFFGPGTRLTVL.